This TCR beta chain was captured in a study of cytomegalovirus exposure and HLA in healthy donors. Study summary: Tens of millions of unique TCR sequences came from HLA-typed donors in an early release. Findings of the study overall: The authors later found TCR association rates varying by HLA locus, with DRB1 most and HLA-C fewest. Data from an earlier analysis indicated that most TCR beta V segments were productive either about 87% or about 30% of the time.

From germline, CDR1 is SEHNR and CDR2 FQNEAQ (reference sequence). V dropped 6 bases and J dropped 4 bases, with 18 bases sitting between them. The CDR3 runs to 15 residues. The PCR was carried out with 60 Vbeta primers and 13 Jbeta primers. Sequenced by immunoSEQ multiplex PCR; TCRdb stores in-frame clones only, minus some. The sample table sets out fewer than 150,000 clones. Of note for this clone: As yet, its antigen is unknown.

The chain is built from TRBV7-9 and TRBJ1-1; D not resolved. The sample comprised PBMCs. This clonotype originated in a man aged 40-55 years in good health and CMV-seronegative. The CDR3 reads CASRPPRRLGTEAFF. The CDR3 DNA is TGTGCCAGCAGGCCACCTAGGAGGTTAGGCACTGAAGCTTTCTTT.